This TCR beta chain was captured in a study of T cell responses to AZD1222 COVID-19 vaccine. Overall study findings and caveats: Donors, mostly white British, included more females; clonal diversity was possibly underestimated.

Germline assignment: CDR1 MNHEY and CDR2 SMNVEV (reference sequence). V was pared by 7 bases and J by 3 bases, with 9 bases of the junction left unmatched. CDR3 length: 15 amino acids. Regarding this clone: Its specificity is unknown.

Sequencing used immunoSEQ multiplex PCR; TCRdb keeps in-frame clones, though not all of them. Of some 180,000 clones listed, over 80% are singletons. The input for sequencing was peripheral blood, taken on day 0 of AZD1222 vaccination. The TCR originated in an adult in good health. The rearrangement joins TRBV27 to TRBJ1-5, with 7 positions matching TRBD1. DNA of the CDR3: TGTGCCAGCACCAGACAGGGAAGGGACAATCAGCCCCAGCATTTT. Amino acid sequence: CASTRQGRDNQPQHF.